These T cell receptor beta chains were read from a single sample in a study of T cell responses to AZD1222 COVID-19 vaccine. Generated by immunoSEQ multiplex PCR, the TCRdb table keeps only in-frame clones and is missing some. Of roughly 93,000 clones listed, roughly 85% were seen once; the top ten hold just under 6.5%. Source: peripheral blood, taken on day 0 of AZD1222 vaccination. The receptors derive from an adult in good health. Both conserved end residues are part of each CDR3. The order of the fields is J gene, V gene, clone size, D gene, CDR3 DNA, CDR3 protein. The D gene is left open where the match is weak. Size values are once, few and many counts, or a class for expanded clones, and some rows have none.

>TRBJ2-5|TRBV29-1|-|TRBD1
TGCAGCACCCGGACAGGGAACCAAGAGACCCAGTACTTC
CSTRTGNQETQYF
>TRBJ2-1|TRBV2|-|TRBD2
TGTGCCAGCAGTAGGACTAGCGGGAGACCCGCGCAACGATACAATGAGCAGTTCTTC
CASSRTSGRPAQRYNEQFF
>TRBJ2-6|TRBV11-3|-|TRBD2
TGTGCCAGCAGCTCAGGGAGGACTAGCGGGAGTACTGGGGCCAACGTCCTGACTTTC
CASSSGRTSGSTGANVLTF
>TRBJ1-5|TRBV2|-|TRBD1
TGTGCCAGCAGCGGGACAGACCTGAGGCCCCAGCATTTT
CASSGTDLRPQHF
>TRBJ1-3|TRBV29-1|few|TRBD1
TGCAGCGTTGAAGGCGGACAGGGTGGCCCTGGAAACACCATATATTTT
CSVEGGQGGPGNTIYF
>TRBJ2-2|TRBV28|few|-
TGTGCCAGCAGCACACAAGCCCCGAACACCGGGGAGCTGTTTTTT
CASSTQAPNTGELFF
>TRBJ2-2|TRBV5-6|-|-
TGTGCCAGCAGCCCAGGCAGGGTAGTCACCGGGGAGCTGTTTTTT
CASSPGRVVTGELFF
>TRBJ1-4|TRBV30|-|-
TGTGCCTGGAGTGCCAGGTGTGAAAAACTGTTTTTT
CAWSARCEKLFF
>TRBJ2-7|TRBV29-1|-|TRBD1
TGCAGCGTTGAAACAGGGGTGTCCGAGCAGTACTTC
CSVETGVSEQYF
>TRBJ2-5|TRBV15|-|-
TGTGCCACCAGCAGAAACAGGGCCCTCCAAGAGACCCAGTACTTC
CATSRNRALQETQYF
>TRBJ2-1|TRBV12-5|-|TRBD2
TGTGCTAGTGGTACCACTAGCGGGAGGGTGAATGAGCAGTTCTTC
CASGTTSGRVNEQFF
>TRBJ1-2|TRBV18|few|TRBD1
TGTGCCAGCTCACCCGACAGGGATGGCTATGGCTACACCTTC
CASSPDRDGYGYTF
>TRBJ1-1|TRBV11-2|-|TRBD1
TGTGCCAGCAGCTTAGATGACAGGGTGACTGAAGCTTTCTTT
CASSLDDRVTEAFF
>TRBJ2-7|TRBV10-3|-|-
TGTGCCATCAAGAACTTCTACGAGCAGTACTTC
CAIKNFYEQYF
>TRBJ2-7|TRBV7-2|-|TRBD1
TGTGCCAGCAGCTTAGCACCGGTGACAGGGGTGGGTTACGAGCAGTACTTC
CASSLAPVTGVGYEQYF
>TRBJ1-1|TRBV6-5|-|TRBD1
TGTGCCAGCAGTTACGCGCAGGGGGCAATTGCTGAAGCTTTCTTT
CASSYAQGAIAEAFF
>TRBJ2-7|TRBV3-1/TRBV3-2|-|-
TGTGCCAGCAGCCGGCTCTCCTACGAGCAGTACTTC
CASSRLSYEQYF
>TRBJ2-2|TRBV7-9|-|TRBD1
TGTGCCAGCAGCCCCCAGGGGGCGGTCACCGGGGAGCTGTTTTTT
CASSPQGAVTGELFF
>TRBJ2-7|TRBV12-2|-|-
TGTGCAAGTCGGCCAAAGTCGGGGACTAGCGGTTCCTACGAGCAGTACTTC
CASRPKSGTSGSYEQYF
>TRBJ1-2|TRBV2|once|-
TGTGCCAGCAGGGAGGACCAGGGGAATGGCTACACCTTC
CASREDQGNGYTF
>TRBJ2-7|TRBV6-5|-|TRBD1
TGTGCCAGCAGAAACACCCAGGGGGCCTACGAGCAGTACTTC
CASRNTQGAYEQYF
>TRBJ1-2|TRBV11-2|-|-
TGTGCCAGCAGCTTAGACAGAGGTGGCTACACCTTC
CASSLDRGGYTF
>TRBJ2-5|TRBV6-5|-|-
TGTGCCAGCAGGCGACAGACCCAAGAGACCCAGTACTTC
CASRRQTQETQYF
>TRBJ1-5|TRBV6-5|-|-
TGTGCCAGCAGTTACTCCCCCCGGCAGCCCCAGCATTTT
CASSYSPRQPQHF
>TRBJ2-7|TRBV7-9|-|TRBD1
TGTGCCAGCAGCCCGAACCTGGGACAGGGAGGCGAGCAGTACTTC
CASSPNLGQGGEQYF
>TRBJ2-7|TRBV6-7|-|-
TGTGCCAGCAGAAGGACAGCTACCTACGAGCAGTACTTC
CASRRTATYEQYF
>TRBJ1-6|TRBV4-1|-|TRBD1
TGCGCCAGCAGCCAAGACAGGACAGGAAATTCACCCCTCCACTTT
CASSQDRTGNSPLHF
>TRBJ1-6|TRBV10-3|few|-
TGTGCCATCAGCGCGGACAGTAATAATTCACCCCTCCACTTT
CAISADSNNSPLHF
>TRBJ2-7|TRBV6-5|-|-
TGTGCCAGCAGTCAAAGCGCAGGACCCTACGAGCAGTACTTC
CASSQSAGPYEQYF
>TRBJ2-7|TRBV3-1/TRBV3-2|-|-
TGTGCCAGCAGCGTAGATCCCTACGAGCAGTACTTC
CASSVDPYEQYF
>TRBJ1-1|TRBV29-1|-|-
TGCAGCGTTGCGGAGGGACCGAACACTGAAGCTTTCTTT
CSVAEGPNTEAFF
>TRBJ2-3|TRBV30|-|-
TGTGCCTGGAGTGGGGGGGCCTCAGATACGCAGTATTTT
CAWSGGASDTQYF
>TRBJ1-4|TRBV6-5|-|TRBD1
TGTGCCAGCAGTACCAGGACAGGGGGGAATGAAAAACTGTTTTTT
CASSTRTGGNEKLFF
>TRBJ2-7|TRBV30|-|TRBD1
TGTGCCTGGAGTGGACAGGGGCACTACGAGCAGTACTTC
CAWSGQGHYEQYF
>TRBJ2-7|TRBV12-5|-|TRBD1
TGTGCTAGTGGTTCGCACGGGACAGGGCCCTACGAGCAGTACTTC
CASGSHGTGPYEQYF
>TRBJ2-1|TRBV4-1|-|TRBD1
TGCGCCAGCAGCCAAGTTGTCAGGGGGTTGGGGGAGTCCTCCTACAATGAGCAGTTCTTC
CASSQVVRGLGESSYNEQFF
>TRBJ2-5|TRBV11-2|-|-
TGTGCCAGCAGCGCAGACGGGACTCCCCAAGAGACCCAGTACTTC
CASSADGTPQETQYF
>TRBJ2-2|TRBV15|-|-
TGTGCCACCAGCAAAGGTGGCACCGGGGAGCTGTTTTTT
CATSKGGTGELFF
>TRBJ2-7|TRBV30|-|-
TGTGCCTGGAGTGGAACTTTTACCTACGAGCAGTACTTC
CAWSGTFTYEQYF
>TRBJ2-7|TRBV6-1|-|TRBD1
TGTGCCAGCAGTGAGCTGGGACAGCCTGTCGACGAGCAGTACTTC
CASSELGQPVDEQYF
>TRBJ2-3|TRBV2|-|TRBD1
TGTGCCGGACACCGGGACAGGGGCACAGATACGCAGTATTTT
CAGHRDRGTDTQYF
>TRBJ2-1|TRBV7-6|-|-
TGTGCCAGCAGCTTATATGGAGGGGGCTCCTACAATGAGCAGTTCTTC
CASSLYGGGSYNEQFF
>TRBJ1-5|TRBV6-5|once|-
TGTGCCAGCGGCGCCAGCTATTTTCAGCCCCAGCATTTT
CASGASYFQPQHF
>TRBJ2-7|TRBV30|-|TRBD1
TGTGCCTGGAGTGGGGACAGGGTTGGCGAGCAGTACTTC
CAWSGDRVGEQYF
>TRBJ1-2|TRBV9|-|-
TGTGCCAGCAGCGTGGAGAAGTATGGCTACACCTTC
CASSVEKYGYTF
>TRBJ2-7|TRBV27|-|-
TGTGCCAGCAGTTCGGGGTACGAGCAGTACTTC
CASSSGYEQYF
>TRBJ2-5|TRBV11-3|-|-
TGTGCCAGCAGCTTTAGGCCCCAAGAGACCCAGTACTTC
CASSFRPQETQYF
>TRBJ1-5|TRBV27|-|-
TGTGCCAGCAGTTTCCAGGGCGGTGGCAATCAGCCCCAGCATTTT
CASSFQGGGNQPQHF
>TRBJ2-5|TRBV11-3|-|-
TGTGCCAGCAGCTTAGGAGGGGGGGCCACAGAGACCCAGTACTTC
CASSLGGGATETQYF
>TRBJ1-3|TRBV6-2/TRBV6-3|-|-
TGTGCCAGCAGTTGGGCAGCCTCTGGAAACACCATATATTTT
CASSWAASGNTIYF
>TRBJ1-2|TRBV6-5|-|-
TGTGCCAGCAGGACAGCGATTTCCTATGGCTACACCTTC
CASRTAISYGYTF
>TRBJ1-4|TRBV7-9|once|-
TGTGCCAGCAGCTTAACCCAGGGTGGGTTGTTCGAAAAACTGTTTTTT
CASSLTQGGLFEKLFF
>TRBJ1-5|TRBV6-5|-|TRBD1
TGTGCCAGCAGCACCGGACAGGATCCGTATCAGCCCCAGCATTTT
CASSTGQDPYQPQHF
>TRBJ1-1|TRBV7-9|-|-
TGTGCCAGCACCTCGTTCAGAACGAACACTGAAGCTTTCTTT
CASTSFRTNTEAFF